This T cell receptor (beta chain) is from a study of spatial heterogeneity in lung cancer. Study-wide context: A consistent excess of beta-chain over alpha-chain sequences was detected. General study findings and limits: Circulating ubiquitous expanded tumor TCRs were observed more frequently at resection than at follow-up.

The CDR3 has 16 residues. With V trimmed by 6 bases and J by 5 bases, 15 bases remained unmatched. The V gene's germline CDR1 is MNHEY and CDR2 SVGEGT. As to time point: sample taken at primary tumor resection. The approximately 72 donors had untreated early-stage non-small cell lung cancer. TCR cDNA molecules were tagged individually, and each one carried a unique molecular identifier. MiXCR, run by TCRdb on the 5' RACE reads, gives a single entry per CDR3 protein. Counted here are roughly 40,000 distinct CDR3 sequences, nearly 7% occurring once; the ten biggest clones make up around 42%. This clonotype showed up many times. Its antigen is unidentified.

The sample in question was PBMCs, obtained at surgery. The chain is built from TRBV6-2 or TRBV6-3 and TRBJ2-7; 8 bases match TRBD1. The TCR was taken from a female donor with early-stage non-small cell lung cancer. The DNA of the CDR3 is TGTGCCAGCAGGTGGACAGGGAAGTTTAGGAGCGACGAGCAGTACTTC. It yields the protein CASRWTGKFRSDEQYF.